This TCR beta chain is drawn from a study of neurological immune-mediated disorders. This clonotype appeared many times. TCRdb redid the calling of the 5' RACE reads with MiXCR, one entry per CDR3 protein. This table holds approximately 44,000 distinct CDR3 sequences, about 14% found once. The germline V gene encodes CDR1 ENHRY and CDR2 SYGVKD. Trimming took off 4 bases at V and 0 bases at J, with 8 bases between the two ends. CDR3 length: 14 residues. The V gene is TRBV10-3, the J gene TRBJ2-3; D gene ambiguous. Sequenced input: CD4+ T cells from blood. This TCR was recovered from a woman aged 55 to 70 with HTLV-1-associated myelopathy (HAM/TSP). CDR3 region: CAISGGLSTDTQYF. The CDR3 DNA reads TGTGCCATCAGTGGAGGCCTTAGCACAGATACGCAGTATTTT.